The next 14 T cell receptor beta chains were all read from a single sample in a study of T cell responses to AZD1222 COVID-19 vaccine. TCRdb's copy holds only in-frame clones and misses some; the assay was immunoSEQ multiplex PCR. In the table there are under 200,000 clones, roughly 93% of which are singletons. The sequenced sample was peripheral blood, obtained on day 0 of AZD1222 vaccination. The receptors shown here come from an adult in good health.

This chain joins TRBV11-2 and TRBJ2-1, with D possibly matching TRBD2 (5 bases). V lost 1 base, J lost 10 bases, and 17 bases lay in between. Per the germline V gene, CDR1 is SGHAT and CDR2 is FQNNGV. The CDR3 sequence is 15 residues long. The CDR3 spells CASSLGIATSGEQFF. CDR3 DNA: TGTGCCAGCAGCTTAGGAATAGCGACCTCCGGGGAGCAGTTCTTC.

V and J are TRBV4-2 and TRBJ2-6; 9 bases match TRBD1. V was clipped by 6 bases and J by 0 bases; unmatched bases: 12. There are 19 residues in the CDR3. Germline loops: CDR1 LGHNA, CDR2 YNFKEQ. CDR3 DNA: TGTGCCAGCAGGGTAATACCCGGGACAGGGTCCTCTGGGGCCAACGTCCTGACTTTC. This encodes CASRVIPGTGSSGANVLTF.

As DNA, the CDR3 is TGTGCCAGCAGTGACCTAAGCGGGGACCAAGAGACCCAGTACTTC. This codes for CASSDLSGDQETQYF. The chain has TRBV6-1 and TRBJ2-5; 7 bases map to TRBD2. This CDR3 has 15 residues. The V gene end was trimmed by 3 bases and the J gene end by 0 bases; junction bases not matched to a gene: 4. CDR1 is MNHNS, CDR2 SASEGT, per germline.

As DNA, the CDR3 is TGTGCCAGCAGCCCATCAGTGAACACTGAAGCTTTCTTT. It is translated as CASSPSVNTEAFF. The chain employs TRBV7-9 and TRBJ1-1; D ambiguous. Germline-derived CDR1 and CDR2 are SEHNR and FQNEAQ (reference sequence). Trimming left V 5 bases short and J 0 bases short, with 7 bases between. The CDR3 runs to 13 residues.

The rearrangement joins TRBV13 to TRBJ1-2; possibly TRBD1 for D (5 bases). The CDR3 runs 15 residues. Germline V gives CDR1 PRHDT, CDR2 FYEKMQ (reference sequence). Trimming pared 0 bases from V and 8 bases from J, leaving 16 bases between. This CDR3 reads CASSLGGQGTVGYTF. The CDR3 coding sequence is TGTGCCAGCAGCTTAGGCGGGCAGGGAACGGTAGGCTACACCTTC.

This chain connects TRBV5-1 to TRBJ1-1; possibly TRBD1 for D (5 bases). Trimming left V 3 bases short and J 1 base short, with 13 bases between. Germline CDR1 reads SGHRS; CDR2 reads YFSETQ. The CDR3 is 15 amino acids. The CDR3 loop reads CASSSGGHKNTEAFF. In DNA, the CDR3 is TGCGCCAGCAGCTCTGGAGGACACAAGAACACTGAAGCTTTCTTT.

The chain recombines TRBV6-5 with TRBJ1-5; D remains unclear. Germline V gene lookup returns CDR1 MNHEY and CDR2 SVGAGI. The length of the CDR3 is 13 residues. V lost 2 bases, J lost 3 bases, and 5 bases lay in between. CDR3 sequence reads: CASSYRINQPQHF. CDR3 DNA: TGTGCCAGCAGTTACCGAATCAATCAGCCCCAGCATTTT.

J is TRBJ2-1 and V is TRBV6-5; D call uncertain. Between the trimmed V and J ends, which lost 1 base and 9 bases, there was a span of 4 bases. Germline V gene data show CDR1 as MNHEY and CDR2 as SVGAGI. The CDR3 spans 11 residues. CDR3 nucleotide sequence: TGTGCCAGCAGTTACTTAGGTGAGCAGTTCTTC. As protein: CASSYLGEQFF.

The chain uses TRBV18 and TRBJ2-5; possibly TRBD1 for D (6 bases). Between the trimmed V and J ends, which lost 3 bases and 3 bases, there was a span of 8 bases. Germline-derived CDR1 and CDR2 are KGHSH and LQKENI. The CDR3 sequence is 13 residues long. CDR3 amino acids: CASSPGQKETQYF. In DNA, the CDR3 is TGTGCCAGCTCACCCGGACAGAAAGAGACCCAGTACTTC.

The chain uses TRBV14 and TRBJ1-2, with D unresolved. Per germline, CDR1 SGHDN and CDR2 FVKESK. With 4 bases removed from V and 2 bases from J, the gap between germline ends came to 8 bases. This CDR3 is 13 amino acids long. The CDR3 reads CASSRGFNYGYTF. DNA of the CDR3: TGTGCCAGCAGCCGTGGGTTCAACTATGGCTACACCTTC.

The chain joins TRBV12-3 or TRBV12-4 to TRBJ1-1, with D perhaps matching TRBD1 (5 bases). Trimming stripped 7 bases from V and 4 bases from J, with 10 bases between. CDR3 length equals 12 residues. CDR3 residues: CASTSGATEAFF. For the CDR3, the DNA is TGTGCCAGCACTAGCGGGGCCACTGAAGCTTTCTTT.

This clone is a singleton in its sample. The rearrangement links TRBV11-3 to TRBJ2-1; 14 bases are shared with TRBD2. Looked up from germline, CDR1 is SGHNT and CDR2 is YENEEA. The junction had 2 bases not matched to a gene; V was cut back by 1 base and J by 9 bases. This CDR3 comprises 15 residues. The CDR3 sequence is CASSLVGLAGGEQFF. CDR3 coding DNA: TGTGCCAGCAGCTTAGTCGGACTAGCGGGAGGTGAGCAGTTCTTC.

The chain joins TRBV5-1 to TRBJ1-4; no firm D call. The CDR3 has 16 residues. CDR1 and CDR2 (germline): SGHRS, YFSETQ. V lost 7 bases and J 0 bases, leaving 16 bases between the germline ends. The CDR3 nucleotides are TGCGCCAGCTGCAGAGGGCAATTACCAACTAATGAAAAACTGTTTTTT. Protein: CASCRGQLPTNEKLFF.

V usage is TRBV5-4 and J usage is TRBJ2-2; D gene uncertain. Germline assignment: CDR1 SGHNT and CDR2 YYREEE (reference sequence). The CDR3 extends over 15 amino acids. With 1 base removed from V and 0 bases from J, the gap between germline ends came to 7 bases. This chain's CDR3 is CASSLLGANTGELFF. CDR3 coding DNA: TGTGCCAGCAGCTTGTTAGGAGCGAACACCGGGGAGCTGTTTTTT.